The 15 T cell receptor beta chains below all came from one sample that was sequenced in a study of regulatory T cells in long-lasting Graves disease. The time point denotes: newly diagnosed GD, antithyroid drugs for less than 3 months. With RNA extracted from PBMCs as input, the TCR library was made. Combining iRepertoire HTBI primers with Arm-PCR of CDR3 regions, the authors built TCR beta libraries. Each CDR3 protein is one row after TCRdb ran MiXCR on the multiplex PCR reads. The sample consists of about 320,000 distinct CDR3 sequences, 15% to 20% of them appearing once. The material sequenced was peripheral blood mononuclear cells (PBMCs), taken at new diagnosis, from a patient treated with antithyroid drugs. The source is a female donor with Graves disease.

This clonotype occurred many times. The chain carries TRBV28 and TRBJ2-1, with TRBD2 identical over 11 bases. CDR3 length equals 15 residues. The V and J ends lost 6 bases and 7 bases, in that order; junction bases with no gene match: 8. The germline V gene has CDR1 MDHEN and CDR2 SYDVKM. The CDR3 spells CASSVAGGSSNEQFF. For the CDR3, the DNA is TGTGCCAGCAGCGTAGCGGGAGGGTCTTCGAATGAGCAGTTCTTC.

This clonotype has ten or more counts. This chain uses TRBV7-2 with TRBJ2-1, with D unresolved. V lost 0 bases to trimming and J lost 3 bases, with 6 bases between them. CDR1 SGHTA and CDR2 FQGNSA come from the germline V gene. This CDR3 is built from 14 residues. The CDR3 spells CASSLALSYNEQFF. The CDR3 region has the DNA TGTGCCAGCAGCTTAGCGCTCAGCTACAATGAGCAGTTCTTC.

A few counts support this clonotype. The V gene is TRBV5-1, the J gene TRBJ2-1, with a weak D call TRBD2 (6 bases). Germline CDR1 and CDR2: SGHRS and YFSETQ. V was cut by 3 bases and J by 8 bases, with 15 bases left in between. The CDR3 length is 14 residues. This chain's CDR3 is CASSSLARTDEQFF. CDR3 nucleotide sequence: TGCGCCAGCAGCTCACTAGCCCGAACCGATGAGCAGTTCTTC.

This clonotype was observed many times. The chain links TRBV30 to TRBJ1-4, with TRBD1 matching over 8 bases. The V gene end was trimmed by 2 bases and the J gene end by 5 bases; junction bases not matched to a gene: 7. Germline loops: CDR1 GTSNPN, CDR2 SVGIG (reference sequence). The CDR3 covers 15 residues. CDR3 sequence (DNA): TGTGCCTGGAGTCCCCGGGACAGGATGAATGAAAAACTGTTTTTT. It codes for CAWSPRDRMNEKLFF.

In its sample, this clonotype was seen many times. The chain joins TRBV12-3 or TRBV12-4 to TRBJ2-3, with D maybe TRBD2 (6 bases). The V end was cut by 3 bases, the J end by 3 bases, with 19 bases between. This CDR3 contains 17 residues. CDR3 DNA: TGTGCCAGCAGTTTCCTCATGGGCGGGATCCAGACAGATACGCAGTATTTT. Encoded protein: CASSFLMGGIQTDTQYF.

This clonotype was recorded many times. The V call is TRBV24-1, the J call TRBJ2-5; D ambiguous. This CDR3 contains 12 residues. V shed 10 bases and J shed 5 bases, with 13 bases lying between them. Germline assignment: CDR1 KGHDR and CDR2 SFDVKD. CDR3 protein: CATAGLGETQYF. In DNA form, the CDR3 reads TGTGCCACGGCCGGCCTAGGGGAGACCCAGTACTTC.

In its sample, this clonotype was seen many times. The chain has TRBV27 and TRBJ2-4, with 11 bases fitting TRBD2. Germline V gives CDR1 MNHEY, CDR2 SMNVEV (reference sequence). This CDR3 spans 16 amino acids. Germline trimming cut 6 bases from V and 3 bases from J; bases unmatched to any gene: 7. Written as DNA, the CDR3 is TGTGCCAGCAGACCTACCGGGACTAGCGGCAAAAACATTCAGTACTTC. This translates into CASRPTGTSGKNIQYF.

This clonotype was seen once. A much larger clone differs from this one at a single base, so this may be a read error. The CDR3 sequence is CVSSRGQEEKLFF. The CDR3 bases are TGCGTCAGCAGCAGGGGGCAGGAAGAAAAACTGTTTTTT. The genes are TRBV5-1 and TRBJ1-4; 8 nucleotides line up with TRBD1. Germline CDR1 reads SGHRS; CDR2 reads YFSETQ. The CDR3 spans 13 residues.

This clonotype was observed at least ten times. The V and J genes are TRBV5-1 and TRBJ2-1; D uncertain. Germline V CDR1 and CDR2: SGHRS, YFSETQ. CDR3 length: 13 residues. V gave up 4 bases and J gave up 5 bases, with 10 bases separating them. CDR3 coding DNA: TGCGCCAGCAGCAGAAGTACTAACAATGAGCAGTTCTTC. As protein: CASSRSTNNEQFF.

In this sample, this clonotype turned up many times. This chain uses TRBV28 with TRBJ1-2; perhaps TRBD1 as D (6 bases). The V gene's germline CDR1 is MDHEN and CDR2 SYDVKM. The ends were cut back, 2 bases at V and 10 bases at J, with 14 bases in the middle. The CDR3 runs 13 residues. Written as DNA, the CDR3 is TGTGCCAGCAGTTTAGTGGGGGGGCCCTACTACACCTTC. It encodes CASSLVGGPYYTF.

The chain joins TRBV25-1 to TRBJ2-6; the D gene could be TRBD1 or TRBD2 (6 bases each). Per germline, CDR1 MGHDK and CDR2 SYGVNS. The CDR3 spans 15 residues. V was cut by 7 bases and J by 5 bases, with 15 bases left in between. Here the CDR3 reads CASTTSRGWANVLTF. The CDR3 DNA reads as TGTGCCAGCACTACTAGCAGGGGCTGGGCCAACGTCCTGACTTTC.

At least ten counts were recorded for this clonotype. V is TRBV6-5 and J is TRBJ1-1; D remains ambiguous. CDR1 is MNHEY and CDR2 is SVGAGI in the germline V gene. V lost 2 bases and J lost 1, with 5 bases in between. This CDR3 spans 13 amino acids. The CDR3 DNA reads TGTGCCAGCAGTTACAAGGCGAACACTGAAGCTTTCTTT. Translated: CASSYKANTEAFF.

This chain uses TRBV27 with TRBJ2-2, with unresolved D. The V gene's germline CDR1 is MNHEY and CDR2 SMNVEV (reference sequence). The ends were cut back, 7 bases at V and 5 bases at J, with 8 bases in the middle. This CDR3 contains 12 residues. CDR3 in amino acids: CASNEGTGELFF. The CDR3 nucleotides are TGTGCCAGCAACGAAGGGACCGGGGAGCTGTTTTTT.

On this clonotype itself: This sequence is one base from a far larger clone and is likely a read error. The chain couples TRBV12-3 or TRBV12-4 to TRBJ2-1, with 8 bases matching TRBD2. The CDR3 has 15 amino acids. V lost 4 bases and J lost 2; bases outside the gene matches: 4. In DNA form, the CDR3 reads TGTGCCAGCAGTTATAGCGGGAATACCTACAATGAGCAGTTCTTC. It encodes CASSYSGNTYNEQFF.

This clonotype was picked up a small number of times. This sequence joins TRBV5-4 and TRBJ2-4; D gene unclear. Germline assignment: CDR1 SGHNT and CDR2 YYREEE (reference sequence). This CDR3 is built from 16 residues. The ends were cut back, 1 base at V and 4 bases at J, with 15 bases in the middle. Here the CDR3 reads CASSLNGRTWKNIQYF. DNA of the CDR3: TGTGCCAGCAGCTTGAACGGTCGAACCTGGAAAAACATTCAGTACTTC.